This T cell receptor beta chain was captured in a study of identical twins. The study's findings and limits: Surplus twin overlap in beta out-of-frame sequences was less pronounced. The study found that models underestimated out-of-frame TCR alpha sharing in monozygotic twins. Findings came from cross-sectional statistics, without long-term follow-up of donors.

This clonotype has at least ten counts. Its antigen is as yet unknown. A universal primer site was added by template switching, and unique molecular identifiers were carried by the cDNA. MiXCR, run by TCRdb on the 5' RACE reads, gives a single entry per CDR3 protein. The sample shows approximately 700,000 distinct CDR3 sequences, 6% to 6.5% of them seen only once. The V gene end was trimmed by 6 bases and the J gene end by 4 bases; junction bases not matched to a gene: 5. Germline lookup yields CDR1 DFQATT and CDR2 SNEGSKA (reference sequence). CDR3 length equals 12 residues. Material: naive T cells sorted from blood. This chain links TRBV20-1 with TRBJ1-1; 7 bases are shared with TRBD1. The TCR sequence derives from a man aged 18 to 30 in good health. DNA for the CDR3: TGCAGTGCCAGGACAGGTACCACTGAAGCTTTCTTT. Amino acids: CSARTGTTEAFF.